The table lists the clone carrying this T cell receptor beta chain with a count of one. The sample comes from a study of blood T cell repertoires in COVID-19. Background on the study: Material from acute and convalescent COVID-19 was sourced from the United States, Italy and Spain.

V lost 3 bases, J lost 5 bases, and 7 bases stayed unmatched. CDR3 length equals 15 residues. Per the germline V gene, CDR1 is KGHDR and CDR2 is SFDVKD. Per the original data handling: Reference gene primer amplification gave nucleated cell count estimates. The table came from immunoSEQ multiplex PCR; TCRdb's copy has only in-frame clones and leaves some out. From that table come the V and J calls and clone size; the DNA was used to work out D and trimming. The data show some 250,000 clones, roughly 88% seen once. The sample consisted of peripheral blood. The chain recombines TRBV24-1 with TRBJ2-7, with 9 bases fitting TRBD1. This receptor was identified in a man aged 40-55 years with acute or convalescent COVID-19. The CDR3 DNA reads TGTGCCACCAGTGATCCCGGGACAGGGAAGGACGAGCAGTACTTC. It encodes CATSDPGTGKDEQYF.